Presented here are 10 T cell receptor beta chains from one specimen sequenced in a study of response to subunit inactivated influenza vaccine. Using its own MiXCR run on the RT-PCR reads, TCRdb lists one record per CDR3 protein. The data show under 550,000 distinct CDR3 sequences, with less than 10% seen just once and around 13% held by the top ten. The sequencing here drew on PBMCs from blood, taken roughly 24 months after vaccination. These receptors came from a man between 50 and 75 years old who received an inactivated influenza vaccine.

This clonotype was recorded a few times. The chain recombines TRBV24-1 with TRBJ2-2; possibly TRBD2 for D (6 bases). CDR3 size: 14 residues. The germline V gene has CDR1 KGHDR and CDR2 SFDVKD. Trimming took 9 bases from V and 0 from J, leaving 10 bases between them. CDR3 region: CATSAGSNTGELFF. CDR3 DNA sequence: TGTGCCACCTCGGCGGGATCGAACACCGGGGAGCTGTTTTTT.

The table lists this clonotype with a few counts. The rearrangement links TRBV2 to TRBJ1-2; TRBD1 might be the D (6 bases). Germline V gives CDR1 SNHLY, CDR2 FYNNEI. The V and J ends lost 11 bases and 8 bases respectively, with 15 bases between them. The CDR3 consists of 11 residues. DNA for the CDR3: TGTGCCCAGGGGTTGGATCGCGGCTACACCTTC. It specifies CAQGLDRGYTF. The full variable domain, with the rest looked up from reference TRBV2 and TRBJ1-2, is EPEVTQTPSHQVTQMGQEVILRCVPISNHLYFYWYRQILGQKVEFLVSFYNNEISEKSEIFDDQFSVERPDGSNFTLKIRSTKLEDSAMYFCAQGLDRGYTFGSGTRLTVV.

The sample holds many counts of this clonotype. The chain links TRBV12-3 or TRBV12-4 to TRBJ2-2, with no clear D. V gave up 5 bases and J gave up 3 bases, with 4 bases separating them. The CDR3 sequence is 12 residues long. CDR3 DNA sequence: TGTGCCAGCAGTCGACACACCGGGGAGCTGTTTTTT. Residues: CASSRHTGELFF.

Many counts were recorded for this clonotype. The chain has TRBV12-3 or TRBV12-4 and TRBJ1-5; D is ambiguous. This CDR3 comprises 15 residues. Trimming took off 5 bases at V and 0 bases at J, with 11 bases between the two ends. The CDR3 DNA reads as TGTGCCAGCAGTCAGGACGGTTATAGCAATCAGCCCCAGCATTTT. This translates into CASSQDGYSNQPQHF.

This clonotype has a handful of counts. The chain combines TRBV6-2 or TRBV6-3 with TRBJ1-2, with a possible D match to TRBD1 (5 bases). V dropped 0 bases and J dropped 2 bases, with 10 bases sitting between them. There are 15 residues in the CDR3. Looked up from germline, CDR1 is MNHEY and CDR2 is SVGEGT. The CDR3, as DNA: TGTGCCAGCAGTTACTCGATTAGGGGAAACTATGGCTACACCTTC. Translation gives CASSYSIRGNYGYTF.

In this sample, this clonotype turned up many times. The gene calls are TRBV29-1 and TRBJ1-1; D not certain. Germline CDR1 and CDR2: SQVTM and ANQGSEA. Trimming cost V 4 bases and J 6 bases, with 9 bases left between them. CDR3 length: 11 residues. CDR3 protein: CSVVVGPEAFF. CDR3 nucleotides: TGCAGCGTTGTAGTGGGTCCTGAAGCTTTCTTT.

This clonotype turned up a few times. The rearrangement joins TRBV3-1 to TRBJ2-1; the D gene is possibly TRBD2 (6 bases). The CDR3 runs 16 residues. The V gene lost 0 bases and the J gene lost 2 bases, with 11 bases spanning the gap. Germline V gene data show CDR1 as LGHDT and CDR2 as YNNKEL (reference sequence). The CDR3, as DNA: TGTGCCAGCAGCCAAGATTCGGCGGGAACCTACAATGAGCAGTTCTTC. This encodes CASSQDSAGTYNEQFF.

The sample holds a few counts of this clonotype. The chain uses TRBV4-1 and TRBJ2-7; D is unclear. CDR1 MGHRA and CDR2 YSYEKL come from the germline V gene. CDR3 length: 11 amino acids. Trimming took 7 bases from V and 3 from J, leaving 7 bases between them. This CDR3 is CASKGSYEQYF. The CDR3 coding sequence is TGCGCCAGCAAAGGCAGCTACGAGCAGTACTTC.

There are a few counts of this clonotype. The V gene is TRBV29-1, the J gene TRBJ2-1; D not certain. V was cut by 0 bases and J by 4 bases, with 4 bases left in between. This CDR3 has 12 amino acids. Germline V gene lookup returns CDR1 SQVTM and CDR2 ANQGSEA. CDR3 coding DNA: TGCAGCGTTGAAGAACGGTACAATGAGCAGTTCTTC. Protein product: CSVEERYNEQFF.

This clonotype has more than one count but fewer than ten. Here the CDR3 reads CSAMTSGRFFSEQFF. CDR3 DNA sequence: TGCAGTGCTATGACTAGCGGGAGATTTTTTAGTGAGCAGTTCTTC. This rearrangement joins TRBV20-1 to TRBJ2-1, with TRBD2 identical over 12 bases. CDR3 length: 15 amino acids. CDR1 is DFQATT and CDR2 is SNEGSKA in the germline V gene (reference sequence). V was pared by 4 bases and J by 9 bases, with 10 bases of the junction left unmatched.